This TCR beta chain came from a study of blood T cell repertoires in COVID-19. CDR3 size: 17 residues. The assay was immunoSEQ multiplex PCR, and TCRdb's table has in-frame clones only and misses some. The sample yields some 150,000 clones, more than 65% seen once. Material for sequencing was PBMCs or T cells enriched from blood (not recorded which). The chain combines TRBV21-1 with TRBJ2-2; whether TRBD1, the table's D call, matches the DNA was not checked. TRBV21-1 is labeled a pseudogene. This clonotype originated in a man aged 45-65 years who had recovered from COVID-19. In DNA, the CDR3 is TGTGCCAGCAGCAAATGTTTACAGGGGGCATGGTCCGGGGAGCTGTTTTTT. As protein: CASSKCLQGAWSGELFF.